These T cell receptor beta chains were read from a single sample in a study of T cells in Graves' hyperthyroidism and ophthalmopathy. TCRdb re-called the multiplex PCR reads through MiXCR, storing one row per CDR3 protein. Here the sample spans some 200,000 distinct CDR3 sequences, about 15% being singletons. The sample comprised blood. These receptors were collected from a man in his fifties with Graves' hyperthyroidism. Both conserved end residues are part of each CDR3. A D gene is named only where the DNA matches it firmly. Clone size is not always given. Where it is, it says once, few, many or a class for expanded clones.

TRBJ2-7,many,TRBV7-6,.,TGTGCCAGCAGCTTAGGGGCAGGCCGCTTCTACGAGCAGTACTTC,CASSLGAGRFYEQYF
TRBJ2-5,few,TRBV6-1,.,TGTGCCAGGGGGGGGGGGCGCAAAGAGACCCAGTACTTC,CARGGGRKETQYF
TRBJ2-2,.,TRBV11-2,TRBD1,TGTGCCAGCAGCTGGACAGGGGGCGTTACGAACACCGGGGAGCTGTTTTTT,CASSWTGGVTNTGELFF
TRBJ2-5,few,TRBV15,TRBD2,TGTGCCACCAGCAGGGCCAAGACTAGCGAAGAGACCCAGTACTTC,CATSRAKTSEETQYF
TRBJ2-7,few,TRBV10-3,.,TGTGCCACCAATCCGCCAAGCTCCTACGAGCAGTACTTC,CATNPPSSYEQYF
TRBJ2-3,few,TRBV18,.,TGTGCCAGCTCCCTCACCGGAGGCATTTCAGATACGCAGTATTTT,CASSLTGGISDTQYF
TRBJ2-5,.,TRBV5-1,.,TGCGCCAGCAGCGGGCGTGAGGGGACATATCAAGAGACCCAGTACTTC,CASSGREGTYQETQYF
TRBJ2-7,many,TRBV28,TRBD1,TGTGCCAGCAGGGAAACCGGGACAGGGTTCCACGAGCAGTACTTC,CASRETGTGFHEQYF
TRBJ2-5,few,TRBV5-6,.,TGTGCCAGCAGCTTGGGTGTTAGGGAGACCCAGTACTTC,CASSLGVRETQYF
TRBJ2-5,many,TRBV11-2,TRBD2,TGTGCCAGCAGCTTGGGCGGGAGTCGTTGGGAGACCCAGTACTTC,CASSLGGSRWETQYF
TRBJ2-7,few,TRBV19,TRBD1,TGTGCCAGTAGGAGACGGACAGGAGCCTACGAGCAGTACTTC,CASRRRTGAYEQYF
TRBJ1-2,.,TRBV30,TRBD1,TGTGCCTGGGCGGGACAGGGACACTACACCTTC,CAWAGQGHYTF
TRBJ2-7,.,TRBV3-1,.,TGTGCCAGCAGCCGAGCCCCCCAGGGGCCCTACGAGCAGTACTTC,CASSRAPQGPYEQYF
TRBJ1-2,many,TRBV27,TRBD1,TGTGCCAGCAGCTCCTTAGGGCAGGGGGTAAACTATGGCTACACCTTC,CASSSLGQGVNYGYTF
TRBJ2-7,many,TRBV10-3,.,TGTGCCATCAGTGAGCAACAGGACGAGCAGTACTTC,CAISEQQDEQYF